This is a list of T cell receptor beta chains from one sample in a study of TIL therapy for anti-PD-1-resistant metastatic lung cancer. Some clones are missing from TCRdb's copy, which holds only in-frame ones; the method was immunoSEQ multiplex PCR. The top ten clones hold about 1.8% of a sample with nearly 60,000 clones, around 70% of them seen once. This sample comprised blood, obtained at baseline. Every receptor here comes from a person between 25 and 80 years old with non-small cell lung cancer. CDR3s include the opening cysteine and the closing phenylalanine or tryptophan. D genes are given only for firm matches. Only part of the rows carry a size: once, few, many, or a class if the clone is expanded.

J	D	size	V	DNA	CDR3
TRBJ1-4	TRBD1	-	TRBV2	TGTGCCAGCAGCTACCGGGACAGTAGGGAAAAACTGTTTTTT	CASSYRDSREKLFF
TRBJ1-2	-	few	TRBV7-2	TGTGCCAGCAGCCCTAGTGCTGGGGGGGCTTGGATACCCTCCTCCTTC	CASSPSAGGAWIPSSF
TRBJ1-5	TRBD1	-	TRBV6-5	TGTGCCAGCAGTTACGGGGGACAGGATCAGCCCCAGCATTTT	CASSYGGQDQPQHF
TRBJ2-2	-	-	TRBV6-5	TGTGCCAGCACCAGGGACACCGGGGAGCTGTTTTTT	CASTRDTGELFF
TRBJ1-1	-	-	TRBV18	TGTGCCAGCTCACCAGCGGCAGGGCTGAACACTGAAGCTTTCTTT	CASSPAAGLNTEAFF
TRBJ1-1	-	once	TRBV5-5	TGTGCCAGCAGGTACGGGACGTGGGACACTGAAGCTTTCTTT	CASRYGTWDTEAFF
TRBJ2-7	-	few	TRBV2	TGTGCCAGCAGTGAAGCATTAGCCAACTACGAGCAGTACTTC	CASSEALANYEQYF
TRBJ2-1	-	-	TRBV30	TGTGCCTGGAGTCCAAGGGCCCTAGGGATTTACAATGAGCAGTTCTTC	CAWSPRALGIYNEQFF
TRBJ1-2	-	-	TRBV28	TGTGCCAGCAGACCCCCTGGGACTCGCTATGGCTACACCTTC	CASRPPGTRYGYTF
TRBJ2-3	TRBD2	-	TRBV7-2	TGTGCCAGCAGCTTAGCTCTGCTAGCGGGGGGCACAGATACGCAGTATTTT	CASSLALLAGGTDTQYF
TRBJ1-2	TRBD1	-	TRBV10-3	TGTGCCATCAGTGGAATTAACAGGGGGCCTAACTATGGCTACACCTTC	CAISGINRGPNYGYTF
TRBJ2-3	TRBD2	-	TRBV5-5	TGTGCCAGCAGCTTCGGGACTAGCGGGAGTTCAGTTTTT	CASSFGTSGSSVF
TRBJ2-5	-	-	TRBV11-2	TGTGCCAGCAGCCTTAGGGTGTTGGGGACCCAGTACTTC	CASSLRVLGTQYF
TRBJ1-4	TRBD1	-	TRBV27	TGTGCCAGCAGTTTATTGGGGACAGCAAATGAAAAACTGTTTTTT	CASSLLGTANEKLFF
TRBJ2-3	-	-	TRBV2	TGTGCCAGTACTATTCCACTCACAGATACGCAGTATTTT	CASTIPLTDTQYF
TRBJ2-7	-	few	TRBV7-2	TGTGCCAGCAGCTTAACAGTCTACGAGCAGTACTTC	CASSLTVYEQYF
TRBJ1-1	-	few	TRBV13	TGTGCCAGCAGCTTTTCAATCGCGATGAACACTGAAGCTTTCTTT	CASSFSIAMNTEAFF
TRBJ2-1	-	once	TRBV14	TGTGCCAGCAGCCTTTCACCGACATGGTGGCGGCAGTTCTTC	CASSLSPTWWRQFF
TRBJ2-7	-	-	TRBV14	TGTGCCAGCAGCCCAAGACTAGTTTCTGAGCAGTACTTC	CASSPRLVSEQYF
TRBJ2-5	-	once	TRBV4-3	TGCGCCAGCAGCCAAGGGACGGGACCCCGGCAGACCCAGTACTTC	CASSQGTGPRQTQYF
TRBJ2-1	TRBD2	-	TRBV4-3	TGCGCCAGCAGCCAAGAGTCACGGGGGGGCCGCTATGAGCAGTTCTTC	CASSQESRGGRYEQFF
TRBJ1-1	-	-	TRBV5-6	TGTGCCAGCAGCTTGTTCTCGGGCGTCAAGGGGACTGAAGCTTTCTTT	CASSLFSGVKGTEAFF
TRBJ2-6	-	-	TRBV19	TGTGCCAGTAGTATTTTGGGCTCTGGGGCCAACGTCCTGACTTTC	CASSILGSGANVLTF
TRBJ2-3	TRBD1	-	TRBV15	TGTGCCACCAGCGCGCGGGACAGGACCCCAGATACGCAGTATTTT	CATSARDRTPDTQYF
TRBJ2-2	TRBD1	-	TRBV28	TGTGCCAGTACATCAGCGGGACAGGGTCCTGTCGGGGAGCTGTTTTTT	CASTSAGQGPVGELFF
TRBJ2-7	TRBD2	-	TRBV11-2	TGTGCCAGCAGCTTAGAGGCGACTAGCTACTCCTACGAGCAGTACTTC	CASSLEATSYSYEQYF
TRBJ2-2	TRBD1	few	TRBV7-8	TGTGCCAGCACCCAGAGGACAGGGGGGTTCGGGGAGCTGTTTTTT	CASTQRTGGFGELFF
TRBJ1-3	-	once	TRBV5-6	TGTGCCAGCAGCTTGGCCCTAGGAGGAAACACCATATATTTT	CASSLALGGNTIYF
TRBJ1-1	TRBD1	few	TRBV30	TGTGCCTGGAGAACCCAGGGGGCCGAACGGACTGAAGCTTTCTTT	CAWRTQGAERTEAFF
TRBJ2-2	TRBD2	-	TRBV5-4	TGTGCCAGCAGCCCAGGGACTAGCGGGAGGGCCTTTGGTACCGGGGAGCTGTTTTTT	CASSPGTSGRAFGTGELFF
TRBJ1-5	TRBD1	-	TRBV7-9	TGTGCCAGCAGCTTATCAGGGGGTCATCAGCCCCAGCATTTT	CASSLSGGHQPQHF
TRBJ2-7	TRBD1	few	TRBV11-2	TGTGCCAGCAGCTTGGTGACAGGGTCAACCTACGAGCAGTACTTC	CASSLVTGSTYEQYF
TRBJ2-5	-	-	TRBV5-1	TGCGCCAGCAGCCCCGAGGGGTGGTCGGAGACCCAGTACTTC	CASSPEGWSETQYF
TRBJ2-7	TRBD1	few	TRBV2	TGTGCCAGCAGTGTTGGGACAGGGAGCTCCTACGAGCAGTACTTC	CASSVGTGSSYEQYF
TRBJ1-4	-	-	TRBV5-8	TGTGCCAGCAGCCGGGTTAGGGGTGAAAAACTGTTTTTT	CASSRVRGEKLFF
TRBJ2-2	TRBD1	-	TRBV5-1	TGCGCCAGCAGCGGGGGACAGGGAGACACCGGGGAGCTGTTTTTT	CASSGGQGDTGELFF
TRBJ1-2	-	-	TRBV6-1	TGTGCCAGCAGCGCACGACAGACGAGGGACTATGGCTACACCTTC	CASSARQTRDYGYTF
TRBJ1-1	-	-	TRBV6-6	TGTGCCAGCAGTTACGCGGTGGACACTGAAGCTTTCTTT	CASSYAVDTEAFF
TRBJ2-5	-	-	TRBV29-1	TGCAGCGTCTCTCCTGCTAGTATCGAGACCCAGTACTTC	CSVSPASIETQYF
TRBJ1-2	-	once	TRBV23-1	TGCGCCAGCAGTCGGACGGACAACTATGGCTACACCTTC	CASSRTDNYGYTF
TRBJ1-2	TRBD1	-	TRBV4-1	TGCGCCAGCAGCTCTCCGGACAGGGGCCTCTATGGCTACACCTTC	CASSSPDRGLYGYTF
TRBJ1-4	TRBD1	-	TRBV7-8	TGTGCCAGCAGTTTAGGGACAGGGAGTAATGAAAAACTGTTTTTT	CASSLGTGSNEKLFF
TRBJ1-4	-	few	TRBV29-1	TGCAGCGTTGAAGGGCAGGGAAGGCGGGAAAAACTGTTTTTT	CSVEGQGRREKLFF
TRBJ2-7	TRBD1	-	TRBV5-1	TGCGCCAGCAGTCTTACACCCGGGGACAGGGCCTACGAGCAGTACTTC	CASSLTPGDRAYEQYF
TRBJ2-3	TRBD2	few	TRBV9	TGTGCCAGCAGCGTGTGGGACTACACAGATACGCAGTATTTT	CASSVWDYTDTQYF
TRBJ2-7	-	-	TRBV11-2	TGTGCCAGCAGGTTACAGGGTAACGAGCAGTACTTC	CASRLQGNEQYF
TRBJ2-5	TRBD2	-	TRBV11-3	TGTGCCAGCACCATTATGCAGGCTAGCGGGCAAGAGACCCAGTACTTC	CASTIMQASGQETQYF
TRBJ2-5	-	once	TRBV6-1	TGTGCCAGCAGTGAAGTGAAGGGGCGGATGGAGACCCAGTACTTC	CASSEVKGRMETQYF
TRBJ2-2	-	-	TRBV2	TGTGCCAGCAAGGAGACAGTTCATACCGGGGAGCTGTTTTTT	CASKETVHTGELFF
TRBJ2-7	-	-	TRBV28	TGTGCCAGCAGTCCCAGGGAGAGCTCCTACGAGCAGTACTTC	CASSPRESSYEQYF
TRBJ2-7	TRBD1	few	TRBV11-2	TGTGCCAGCAGCTCATCAGTATCCACAGGGGGCCCCGTCTCCTACGAGCAGTACTTC	CASSSSVSTGGPVSYEQYF
TRBJ2-5	TRBD1	-	TRBV27	TGTGCCAGCAGCCGTGGGACAGCCCAAGAGACCCAGTACTTC	CASSRGTAQETQYF
TRBJ1-5	-	-	TRBV28	TGTGCCAGCAGCAGAGACAGCAATCAGCCCCAGCATTTT	CASSRDSNQPQHF
TRBJ1-1	-	-	TRBV11-3	TGTGCCAGCAGCGACGAGTTGAACACTGAAGCTTTCTTT	CASSDELNTEAFF
TRBJ2-7	-	-	TRBV2	TGTGCCAGCAGTGAATTTTTGGGCTACGAGCAGTACTTC	CASSEFLGYEQYF
TRBJ2-3	-	-	TRBV9	TGTGCCAGCAGCGCCTTAAAATTAGTCACAGATACGCAGTATTTT	CASSALKLVTDTQYF
TRBJ1-5	TRBD1	-	TRBV7-9	TGTGCCAGCAGCTTGGCCGGGACAGGGCCATCAGAGCCCCAGCATTTT	CASSLAGTGPSEPQHF
TRBJ2-7	TRBD2	once	TRBV19	TGTGCCAGTAGTATCGAACTAGCGGGAGTGGGCTACGAGCAGTACTTC	CASSIELAGVGYEQYF
TRBJ2-5	-	-	TRBV11-2	TGTGCCAGCAGCACCGGACAGAGCCAGCGGGAGACCCAGTACTTC	CASSTGQSQRETQYF